The 2 T cell receptor beta chains listed next were all sequenced from one sample in a study of T cells after yellow fever vaccination. TCRdb reprocessed the 5' RACE reads via MiXCR and lists one record per CDR3 protein. The data show hundreds of thousands of distinct CDR3 sequences, 3.6% seen once. This material consisted of PBMCs, taken on the day of the yellow fever booster vaccination. These receptors were collected from a man aged 18-30 years who received the YFV17D yellow fever vaccine.

The rearrangement uses TRBV5-1 and TRBJ2-1; TRBD1 or TRBD2 may be the D gene (6 bases each). The germline CDR1 and CDR2 sequences are SGHRS and YFSETQ. The CDR3 spans 13 residues. Trimming took 2 bases from V and 9 from J, leaving 12 bases between them. CDR3 nucleotides: TGCGCCAGCAGCTTAGGAGGGGGGAGTGAGCAGTTCTTC. Its protein product is CASSLGGGSEQFF. The full variable domain, completed using reference TRBV5-1 and TRBJ2-1, is KAGVTQTPRYLIKTRGQQVTLSCSPISGHRSVSWYQQTPGQGLQFLFEYFSETQRNKGNFPGRFSGRQFSNSRSEMNVSTLELGDSALYLCASSLGGGSEQFFGPGTRLTVL.

This chain joins TRBV7-2 and TRBJ2-5, with D possibly being TRBD1 (5 bases). The CDR3 length is 14 residues. Trimming left V 2 bases short and J 5 bases short, with 12 bases between. Germline lookup yields CDR1 SGHTA and CDR2 FQGNSA. The CDR3 protein is CASSLWAGQETQYF. CDR3 DNA: TGTGCCAGCAGCTTATGGGCAGGGCAGGAGACCCAGTACTTC.